Given below is one T cell receptor (beta chain) in context. This record comes from a study of T cell responses to AZD1222 COVID-19 vaccine. Only in-frame clones appear in the TCRdb table, and some are missing; sequencing was by immunoSEQ multiplex PCR. Of 100,000 to 150,000 clones listed, approximately 87% are singletons. The sequencing used peripheral blood, collected on day 0 of AZD1222 vaccination. This TCR was sampled from an adult in good health.

The CDR3, as DNA: TGTGCCAGCAGCTCAGCGGGGGCCTATGGCTACACCTTC. Amino acids: CASSSAGAYGYTF. The chain couples TRBV7-9 to TRBJ1-2, with a tentative D call TRBD1 (6 bases). V was pared by 4 bases and J by 4 bases, with 10 bases between. The germline V gene has CDR1 SEHNR and CDR2 FQNEAQ (reference sequence). The length of the CDR3 is 13 residues.